This T cell receptor beta chain was sequenced in a study of liver allograft versus peripheral blood T cells. Study in general: Liver transplant recipients had T cell receptor repertoires compared between transplanted liver and peripheral blood.

Study conclusions and caveats: According to reports, the T cell receptor repertoires inside liver allografts differed from those in peripheral blood.

On this clonotype itself: The antigen is unknown.

Germline V gene lookup returns CDR1 SGHAT and CDR2 FQDESV (reference sequence). Trimming took off 1 base at V and 4 bases at J, with 10 bases between the two ends. CDR3 length: 14 residues. TCRdb passed the reads through MiXCR, listing each CDR3 protein once. The data contain more than 10,000 distinct CDR3 sequences, roughly 28% of them singletons. The TCR originated in a human patient who had a liver transplant. Some T cells may arise from the graft donor. J is TRBJ2-5 and V is TRBV11-1; D remains unclear. The CDR3 reads CASSLEEIRETQYF. CDR3 DNA: TGTGCCAGCAGCTTAGAGGAGATTCGAGAGACCCAGTACTTC.